Presented here are 19 T cell receptor beta chains from one specimen sequenced in a study of Ad26.COV2.S vaccination and SARS-CoV-2 variants. Method: immunoSEQ multiplex PCR; TCRdb's copy keeps in-frame clones and lacks some. The sample carries some 270,000 clones, approximately 90% recorded once. Stated treatment: around 19 received Ad26.COV2.S at low or high dose, single or two shots; roughly five received placebo; per-sample allocation not given. Samples analyzed were those drawn on day 63 after the first vaccine or placebo injection. The source was peripheral blood, collected in a trial of Ad26.COV2.S vaccine versus placebo. The source is a person between 18 and 59 years old who received the Ad26.COV2.S COVID-19 vaccine or a placebo.

V is TRBV5-6 and J is TRBJ2-1; D ambiguous. Looked up from germline, CDR1 is SGHDT and CDR2 is YYEEEE. The CDR3 consists of 13 residues. Trimming removed 1 base at V and 6 bases at J, with 8 bases between. DNA for the CDR3: TGTGCCAGCAGCTTGAATTCAGCCAATGAGCAGTTCTTC. Translating gives CASSLNSANEQFF.

V and J are TRBV27 and TRBJ2-1; D is ambiguous. CDR3 length: 14 amino acids. Germline V gene lookup returns CDR1 MNHEY and CDR2 SMNVEV (reference sequence). Between the trimmed V and J ends, which lost 2 bases and 0 bases, there was a span of 5 bases. Here the CDR3 reads CASSLGSSYNEQFF. The DNA of the CDR3 is TGTGCCAGCAGTTTAGGAAGCTCCTACAATGAGCAGTTCTTC.

The chain has TRBV12-3 or TRBV12-4 and TRBJ2-5; D call uncertain. The CDR3 totals 13 residues. The germline V and J ends were trimmed by 4 bases and 4 bases, with 10 bases remaining between them. The DNA of the CDR3 is TGTGCCAGCAGTTCGGGTCGAGGAGAGACCCAGTACTTC. This sequence encodes CASSSGRGETQYF.

In its sample, this clone was seen a few times. The rearrangement joins TRBV18 to TRBJ1-5; 7 nucleotides align to TRBD1. CDR1 and CDR2 (germline): KGHSH, LQKENI. Trimming cost V 5 bases and J 2 bases; bases outside gene matches: 0. This CDR3 has 13 residues. CDR3 coding DNA: TGTGCCAGCTCAACAGGGGGCAATCAGCCCCAGCATTTT. This sequence encodes CASSTGGNQPQHF.

The V and J genes are TRBV23-1 and TRBJ1-1; maybe TRBD1 (5 bases). TRBV23-1 is sorted into the ORF group, with uncertain function. The CDR3 has 18 amino acids. V was cut by 7 bases and J by 1 base, with 25 bases left in between. The DNA for the CDR3 is TGCGCCAGCAATCTACACAGCTTTCACAGGTTTCCGAACACTGAAGCTTTCTTT. This gives the protein CASNLHSFHRFPNTEAFF.

The chain employs TRBV12-3 or TRBV12-4 and TRBJ1-1, with D uncertain. The CDR3 has 13 amino acids. The V and J ends lost 3 bases and 7 bases respectively, with 12 bases between them. The CDR3 region is CASSLLGGSEAFF. For the CDR3, the DNA is TGTGCCAGCAGTTTGTTGGGAGGTAGTGAAGCTTTCTTT.

V and J are TRBV9 and TRBJ1-2, with 10 bases that match TRBD1. The V gene's germline CDR1 is SGDLS and CDR2 YYNGEE. This CDR3 region has 15 residues. The trim removed 2 bases at V and 7 bases at J, leaving 8 bases unmatched. CDR3 in amino acids: CASSVAGQGFGGYTF. Written as DNA, the CDR3 is TGTGCCAGCAGCGTGGCGGGACAGGGGTTCGGTGGCTACACCTTC.

The rearrangement uses TRBV27 and TRBJ2-3, with D possibly being TRBD1 (6 bases). CDR1 and CDR2 from the germline V gene are MNHEY and SMNVEV (reference sequence). The CDR3 runs 15 residues. V gave up 5 bases and J gave up 0 bases, with 12 bases separating them. The CDR3 nucleotides read TGTGCCAGCAGTCCATGGACAGAAAGCACAGATACGCAGTATTTT. This translates into CASSPWTESTDTQYF.

This clone was counted between two and nine times. V is TRBV19 and J is TRBJ1-2, with D maybe TRBD1 (5 bases). The V and J ends lost 5 bases and 0 bases respectively, with 19 bases between them. The CDR3 contains 17 residues. Germline V gene lookup returns CDR1 LNHDA and CDR2 SQIVND (reference sequence). The CDR3 is CASSVLTRQNPNYGYTF. CDR3 nucleotides: TGTGCCAGTAGTGTCCTCACCAGACAGAACCCTAACTATGGCTACACCTTC.

This chain's CDR3 is CASSFSSDWPSEQFF. Here the CDR3 DNA reads TGTGCCAGCAGCTTCTCCTCTGACTGGCCCAGTGAGCAGTTCTTC. The V and J genes are TRBV11-2 and TRBJ2-1; the D is unclear. Germline CDR1 reads SGHAT; CDR2 reads FQNNGV. The CDR3 extends over 15 amino acids. V was trimmed by 3 bases and J by 9 bases, leaving 18 bases between them. Drawing the rest from reference TRBV11-2 and TRBJ2-1, the complete variable domain is EAGVAQSPRYKIIEKRQSVAFWCNPISGHATLYWYQQILGQGPKLLIQFQNNGVVDDSQLPKDRFSAERLKGVDSTLKIQPAKLEDSAVYLCASSFSSDWPSEQFFGPGTRLTVL.

This chain connects TRBV25-1 to TRBJ2-5, with 13 bases that match TRBD2. CDR1 MGHDK and CDR2 SYGVNS come from the germline V gene. Losses at the gene ends were 0 bases for V and 4 bases for J; bases not matched to a gene: 5. The CDR3 runs to 17 residues. Here the CDR3 DNA reads TGTGCCAGCAGTGAATATGGACTAGCGGGAGTATCAGAGACCCAGTACTTC. The encoded protein is CASSEYGLAGVSETQYF.

J is TRBJ2-5 and V is TRBV5-1; no clear D gene. V gave up 0 bases and J gave up 4 bases, with 13 bases separating them. This CDR3 contains 15 residues. CDR1 and CDR2 from the germline V gene are SGHRS and YFSETQ. The DNA for the CDR3 is TGCGCCAGCAGCTTGGAACCCCGATCCTCAGAGACCCAGTACTTC. Its translation: CASSLEPRSSETQYF.

V is TRBV19 and J is TRBJ2-3; D remains unclear. V was trimmed by 9 bases and J by 2 bases, leaving 12 bases between them. This CDR3 is 13 amino acids long. CDR1 and CDR2 (germline): LNHDA, SQIVND (reference sequence). The CDR3 is CASTGPSTDTQYF. The DNA for the CDR3 is TGTGCCAGCACGGGTCCTTCCACAGATACGCAGTATTTT. Filled out from reference TRBV19 and TRBJ2-3, the complete variable domain reads DGGITQSPKYLFRKEGQNVTLSCEQNLNHDAMYWYRQDPGQGLRLIYYSQIVNDFQKGDIAEGYSVSREKKESFPLTVTSAQKNPTAFYLCASTGPSTDTQYFGPGTRLTVL.

The rearrangement uses TRBV12-5 and TRBJ1-6, with a possible D match to TRBD1 (5 bases). The V end lost 2 bases, the J end lost 10 bases, and 21 bases lay between the germline ends. The CDR3 spans 17 residues. Germline assignment: CDR1 LGHNT and CDR2 FRNRAP. The DNA of the CDR3 is TGTGCTAGTGGTTTGTCTTCGGGGTTGGGGCAACGGTCACCCCTCCACTTT. Protein: CASGLSSGLGQRSPLHF.

V is TRBV27 and J is TRBJ2-1; TRBD1 might be the D (6 bases). The germline V gene has CDR1 MNHEY and CDR2 SMNVEV (reference sequence). V was trimmed by 6 bases and J by 6 bases, leaving 18 bases between them. The CDR3 is made up of 15 amino acids. The CDR3 reads CASRPISQGFNEQFF. CDR3 nucleotide sequence: TGTGCCAGCAGACCCATAAGTCAGGGGTTCAATGAGCAGTTCTTC.

The V gene is TRBV21-1, the J gene TRBJ2-2. TRBV21-1 is listed as a pseudogene. The CDR3 totals 22 residues. Here the CDR3 DNA reads TGTGCCAGCAGCAAAGAGGTGACGCTTTCAGGACAACATCAGGAGGACACCGGGGAGCTGTTTTTT. It translates to CASSKEVTLSGQHQEDTGELFF.

J is TRBJ1-5 and V is TRBV28; the match to TRBD1 covers 7 bases. The CDR3 is made up of 14 amino acids. The germline CDR1 and CDR2 sequences are MDHEN and SYDVKM. Trimming at V came to 8 bases and at J to 7 bases, leaving 11 bases not matched to a gene. The CDR3 loop is CASRNDRDGQPQHF. CDR3 nucleotides: TGTGCCAGCCGTAACGACAGGGATGGGCAGCCCCAGCATTTT.

The rearrangement uses TRBV25-1 and TRBJ2-7; D may correspond to TRBD1 or TRBD2 (6 bases each). This CDR3 is 13 amino acids long. The V gene lost 6 bases and the J gene lost 6 bases, with 15 bases spanning the gap. Per germline, CDR1 MGHDK and CDR2 SYGVNS. The CDR3 loop reads CASRRGARSEQYF. Written as DNA, the CDR3 is TGTGCCAGCAGGAGGGGGGCCAGAAGCGAGCAGTACTTC.

The rearrangement joins TRBV9 to TRBJ1-1; D uncertain. This CDR3 is built from 15 residues. Germline lookup yields CDR1 SGDLS and CDR2 YYNGEE. V dropped 0 bases and J dropped 4 bases, with 13 bases sitting between them. This CDR3 reads CASSVAEGWGTEAFF. The CDR3 DNA follows: TGTGCCAGCAGCGTAGCTGAAGGGTGGGGCACTGAAGCTTTCTTT.